This T cell receptor beta chain comes out of a study of CD8+ T cells in alopecia areata. Study-level background: After 6 to 18 months of tofacitinib, follow-up continued 6 months off drug. The study, taken as a whole, reports: Clonality was higher in lesional than normal scalp, especially in alopecia totalis/universalis.

This clone was observed a few times. Antigen specificity is unknown. There are 14 residues in the CDR3. Germline V gene lookup returns CDR1 SQVTM and CDR2 ANQGSEA. In each case, RNA was isolated and then reverse transcribed into cDNA as the sequencing template. The data were produced by immunoSEQ multiplex PCR, yet TCRdb's version contains in-frame clones alone and is incomplete. The sample records about 120,000 clones, 30% to 40% being singletons. The receptor was isolated from a human donor with alopecia areata. What was sequenced was CD4+ T cells sorted from blood. The chain employs TRBV29-1 and TRBJ2-7; 8 bases are a match to TRBD2. The CDR3 nucleotides are TGCCCCAATTCTCGGGGGGGTGCGACCTACGAGCAGTACTTC. Translated: CPNSRGGATYEQYF.